This is a list of T cell receptor beta chains from one sample in a study of cytomegalovirus exposure and HLA in healthy donors. The method was immunoSEQ multiplex PCR; TCRdb's version includes in-frame clones alone and lacks a portion of them. The table lists some 110,000 clones, approximately 80% of them singletons. Material for sequencing was PBMCs. These receptors all stem from a man over 45 in good health and CMV-seropositive. CDR3s include the opening cysteine and the closing phenylalanine or tryptophan. A D gene is named only where the DNA matches it firmly. Only some rows state a clone size, as once, few, many or a class for expanded clones.

J: TRBJ2-1; V: TRBV10-2; size: once; D: TRBD2; DNA: TGCGCCAGCCTCCCGGGACTAGAGGGGGAGCAGTTCTTC; CDR3: CASLPGLEGEQFF
J: TRBJ1-1; V: TRBV5-1; size: NA; D: NA; DNA: TGCGCCAGCAGCCTCGGGACATTTGACACTGAAGCTTTCTTT; CDR3: CASSLGTFDTEAFF
J: TRBJ2-1; V: TRBV29-1; size: NA; D: TRBD2; DNA: TGCAGCGTCCTAGCGGGCCAGGTCTACAATGAGCAGTTCTTC; CDR3: CSVLAGQVYNEQFF
J: TRBJ2-7; V: TRBV5-1; size: few; D: TRBD2; DNA: TGCGCCAGCAGCTCCGGCCCCAGCGGGGGGAACTACGAGCAGTACTTC; CDR3: CASSSGPSGGNYEQYF
J: TRBJ2-1; V: TRBV18; size: NA; D: TRBD1; DNA: TGTGCCAGCTCATTGTCCGGGACAGAAGCAAATGAGCAGTTCTTC; CDR3: CASSLSGTEANEQFF
J: TRBJ1-1; V: TRBV5-4; size: few; D: NA; DNA: TGTGCCAGCAGCTTGTCAGGGGCCACTGAAGCTTTCTTT; CDR3: CASSLSGATEAFF
J: TRBJ2-7; V: TRBV5-1; size: NA; D: TRBD2; DNA: TGCGCCAGCAGCCCCGATAGCGGGAGAGGCTACGAGCAGTACTTC; CDR3: CASSPDSGRGYEQYF
J: TRBJ1-5; V: TRBV6-1; size: NA; D: NA; DNA: TGTGCCAGCAGGAGAGGAGGCAGGAATCAGCCCCAGCATTTT; CDR3: CASRRGGRNQPQHF
J: TRBJ2-2; V: TRBV6-5; size: NA; D: NA; DNA: TGTGCCAGCAGTCCCCCAAGCGGTACCGGGGAGCTGTTTTTT; CDR3: CASSPPSGTGELFF
J: TRBJ2-7; V: TRBV9; size: NA; D: TRBD2; DNA: TGTGCCAGCAGCCCCCGAGGGGGGACTAGTGGGTACGAGCAGTACTTC; CDR3: CASSPRGGTSGYEQYF